The 29 T cell receptor beta chains below come from one sample, sequenced in a study of CD8 T cells in Susac syndrome. The RNA input was 0.5 to 1 ug, and it was reverse transcribed with random hexamers. TCRdb re-derived calls from the immunoSEQ multiplex PCR reads in MiXCR, one entry per CDR3 protein. The data show around 130,000 distinct CDR3 sequences, just under 95% seen once. Specimen: CD8+ T cells from PBMCs. Receptors were obtained from a human donor with Susac syndrome.

V and J are TRBV3-1 and TRBJ2-2; no reliable D call. Germline V lookup: CDR1 LGHDT, CDR2 YNNKEL (reference sequence). CDR3 length: 13 residues. Trimming took 6 bases from V and 4 from J, leaving 9 bases between them. The CDR3 DNA sequence: TGTGCCAGCAGGCTGACTGGCACCGGGGAGCTGTTTTTT. This gives the protein CASRLTGTGELFF.

The V and J genes are TRBV4-2 and TRBJ2-5, with a weak D call TRBD2 (5 bases). CDR1 LGHNA and CDR2 YNFKEQ come from the germline V gene. This CDR3 is built from 15 residues. V lost 3 bases, J lost 0 bases, and 11 bases lay in between. CDR3 DNA sequence: TGTGCCAGCAGCCAGGAGGACCTGGACCAAGAGACCCAGTACTTC. As protein: CASSQEDLDQETQYF.

In nucleotides, the CDR3 is TGCAGTGCTAGAGAACAGGGTATTGAGCAGTTCTTC. It encodes CSAREQGIEQFF. The rearrangement joins TRBV20-1 to TRBJ2-1; D may be TRBD1 (6 bases). V was pared by 0 bases and J by 9 bases, with 9 bases between. The CDR3 spans 12 residues. Germline CDR1 reads DFQATT; CDR2 reads SNEGSKA (reference sequence).

The chain couples TRBV29-1 to TRBJ2-5; the D is unclear. V gave up 4 bases and J gave up 2 bases, with 17 bases separating them. From germline, CDR1 is SQVTM and CDR2 ANQGSEA. The CDR3 has 15 residues. The CDR3 sequence is CSVVSPQDGQETQYF. The CDR3 region has the DNA TGCAGCGTTGTGAGTCCTCAGGACGGACAAGAGACCCAGTACTTC.

The chain employs TRBV11-2 and TRBJ2-7, with D maybe TRBD1 (5 bases). The CDR3 contains 13 residues. Trimming left V 8 bases short and J 3 bases short, with 14 bases between. The V gene's germline CDR1 is SGHAT and CDR2 FQNNGV. This CDR3 reads CASSIGASYEQYF. CDR3 DNA sequence: TGTGCCAGCTCCATTGGGGCAAGCTACGAGCAGTACTTC.

The gene calls are TRBV20-1 and TRBJ2-3, with TRBD2 identical over 8 bases. Germline CDR1 and CDR2: DFQATT and SNEGSKA (reference sequence). The CDR3 spans 14 residues. The V gene end was trimmed by 6 bases and the J gene end by 6 bases; junction bases not matched to a gene: 11. The CDR3 sequence is CSAKRARGGDTQYF. The DNA for the CDR3 is TGCAGTGCGAAGAGAGCTCGCGGGGGGGATACGCAGTATTTT.

V gene TRBV29-1 combines with J gene TRBJ2-7; no clear D. CDR3 length: 11 amino acids. The V and J ends lost 7 bases and 6 bases respectively, with 13 bases between them. CDR1 is SQVTM, CDR2 ANQGSEA, per germline. Here the CDR3 DNA reads TGCAGCGGTGCTTCGGGCCGCGAGCAGTACTTC. Amino acids: CSGASGREQYF.

The chain is built from TRBV12-3 or TRBV12-4 and TRBJ2-1; 9 positions agree with TRBD2. This CDR3 is built from 14 residues. After removal of 8 bases from V and 9 bases from J, the junction contained 11 bases not matched to a gene. For the CDR3, the DNA is TGTGCCAGCCGAAAGGGAGCGGGGGGTGGTGAGCAGTTCTTC. Protein: CASRKGAGGGEQFF.

This clonotype was observed a single time. J is TRBJ2-3 and V is TRBV7-8; D gene ambiguous. Germline values: CDR1 SGHVS, CDR2 FQNEAQ. The CDR3 consists of 12 residues. Trimming removed 5 bases from V and 1 base from J, with 4 bases in between. The CDR3 loop reads CASSMGTDTQYF. The CDR3 nucleotides are TGTGCCAGCAGCATGGGCACAGATACGCAGTATTTT. Full variable domain (remainder filled in from reference TRBV7-8 and TRBJ2-3): GAGVSQSPRYKVAKRGQDVALRCDPISGHVSLFWYQQALGQGPEFLTYFQNEAQLDKSGLPSDRFFAERPEGSVSTLKIQRTQQEDSAVYLCASSMGTDTQYFGPGTRLTVL.

This clonotype was seen once. V and J are TRBV19 and TRBJ2-1; 13 nucleotides line up with TRBD2. CDR1 and CDR2 (germline): LNHDA, SQIVND (reference sequence). Losses at the gene ends were 7 bases for V and 8 bases for J; bases not matched to a gene: 8. The CDR3 totals 15 residues. The CDR3 DNA reads TGTGCCAGTAACAGACTAGCGGGGGGAGTATATGAGCAGTTCTTC. This translates into CASNRLAGGVYEQFF.

This rearrangement joins TRBV25-1 to TRBJ2-5, with 9 bases that match TRBD1. Germline V gives CDR1 MGHDK, CDR2 SYGVNS. The length of the CDR3 is 15 residues. Trimming at V came to 1 base and at J to 5 bases, leaving 5 bases not matched to a gene. The CDR3 is CASSESGQGGETQYF. DNA for the CDR3: TGTGCCAGCAGTGAATCGGGACAGGGTGGTGAGACCCAGTACTTC.

The CDR3 region is CASRPRPLAQGRNEQYF. The CDR3 DNA is TGCGCCAGCAGACCCAGACCTCTCGCGCAGGGTCGGAACGAGCAGTACTTC. The rearrangement joins TRBV5-1 to TRBJ2-7; maybe TRBD1 (5 bases). Trimming removed 5 bases from V and 5 bases from J, with 26 bases in between. The germline V gene has CDR1 SGHRS and CDR2 YFSETQ. The CDR3 totals 17 residues.

The rearrangement joins TRBV20-1 to TRBJ1-1; weak D call: TRBD1 (6 bases). The CDR3 consists of 14 residues. Germline CDR1 and CDR2: DFQATT and SNEGSKA (reference sequence). V lost 6 bases, J lost 1 base, and 15 bases lay in between. CDR3 in DNA: TGCAGTGCCCCGGACAGTCAACAGAACACTGAAGCTTTCTTT. Translated: CSAPDSQQNTEAFF.

The count of this clonotype is one. V usage is TRBV25-1 and J usage is TRBJ2-3; D could derive from TRBD1 or TRBD2 (7 bases each). Deletions cut 6 bases from V and 3 bases from J, with 22 bases between. CDR1 and CDR2 from the germline V gene are MGHDK and SYGVNS. This CDR3 is built from 17 residues. CDR3 protein: CASSSWEGALGTDTQYF. The CDR3 nucleotides are TGTGCCAGCAGCTCCTGGGAGGGGGCTCTAGGGACAGATACGCAGTATTTT.

The chain uses TRBV7-6 and TRBJ2-2, with D unresolved. Germline CDR1 is SGHVS and CDR2 is FNYEAQ. V shed 1 base and J shed 1 base, with 7 bases lying between them. There are 15 residues in the CDR3. CDR3 DNA: TGTGCCAGCAGCTTAGTTCTCAAGAACACCGGGGAGCTGTTTTTT. Its translation: CASSLVLKNTGELFF.

The chain joins TRBV9 to TRBJ2-2; D call uncertain. Germline V gene sequence: CDR1 SGDLS, CDR2 YYNGEE. V lost 7 bases and J 6 bases, leaving 13 bases between the germline ends. The CDR3 consists of 13 residues. The CDR3 protein is CASGDSLAGELFF. The CDR3 DNA follows: TGTGCCAGCGGTGACTCGCTCGCCGGGGAGCTGTTTTTT.

The chain uses TRBV3-1 and TRBJ2-3; D uncertain. CDR3 length equals 15 residues. CDR1 LGHDT and CDR2 YNNKEL come from the germline V gene (reference sequence). Trimming cost V 0 bases and J 0 bases, with 7 bases left between them. For the CDR3, the DNA is TGTGCCAGCAGCCAAGAAACAATGAGCACAGATACGCAGTATTTT. This sequence encodes CASSQETMSTDTQYF.

The chain combines TRBV5-6 with TRBJ2-5; maybe TRBD1 (5 bases). Germline CDR1 and CDR2: SGHDT and YYEEEE. This CDR3 spans 13 amino acids. V was pared by 4 bases and J by 2 bases, with 9 bases between. CDR3: CASSPQGQETQYF. CDR3 DNA: TGTGCCAGCAGCCCCCAGGGTCAAGAGACCCAGTACTTC.

The rearrangement links TRBV9 to TRBJ2-3; D is perhaps TRBD2 (6 bases). Trimming removed 10 bases at V and 4 bases at J, with 19 bases between. This CDR3 has 14 amino acids. Germline V gives CDR1 SGDLS, CDR2 YYNGEE. Written as DNA, the CDR3 is TGTGCCTCCAGCTGGGGGGAAGGATCAGATACGCAGTATTTT. It yields the protein CASSWGEGSDTQYF.

The genes are TRBV3-1 and TRBJ1-6, with a weak D call TRBD1 (5 bases). CDR3 length equals 14 residues. Germline CDR1 is LGHDT and CDR2 is YNNKEL (reference sequence). V was trimmed by 0 bases and J by 7 bases, leaving 7 bases between them. This CDR3 is CASSQEGGNSPLHF. As DNA, the CDR3 is TGTGCCAGCAGCCAAGAGGGGGGGAATTCACCCCTCCACTTT.

The gene calls are TRBV7-2 and TRBJ2-7; TRBD1 might be the D (5 bases). The CDR3 has 15 amino acids. The germline V gene encodes CDR1 SGHTA and CDR2 FQGNSA. Trimming shortened V by 4 bases and J by 4 bases, and 17 bases separated the two germline ends. CDR3 sequence reads: CASSYDRPLWYEQYF. CDR3 bases: TGTGCCAGCAGCTATGACAGACCACTTTGGTACGAGCAGTACTTC.

CDR3 in amino acids: CASSLSLDTGPGGYTF. The CDR3 DNA is TGTGCCAGCAGTTTATCGTTGGACACAGGCCCCGGTGGCTACACCTTC. The genes are TRBV27 and TRBJ1-2, with D perhaps matching TRBD1 (5 bases). The V gene's germline CDR1 is MNHEY and CDR2 SMNVEV (reference sequence). CDR3 length: 16 residues. V was trimmed by 0 bases and J by 7 bases, leaving 18 bases between them.

The chain links TRBV9 to TRBJ2-2; tentatively, D is TRBD1 (7 bases). V lost 1 base and J 4 bases, leaving 17 bases between the germline ends. The CDR3 totals 17 residues. In germline, CDR1 is SGDLS, CDR2 YYNGEE. The DNA of the CDR3 is TGTGCCAGCAGCGTACAAAACCCAGGGGGGTCCACCGGGGAGCTGTTTTTT. Its translation is CASSVQNPGGSTGELFF. Using reference TRBV9 and TRBJ2-2 for the parts outside the CDR3, the full variable domain is DSGVTQTPKHLITATGQRVTLRCSPRSGDLSVYWYQQSLDQGLQFLIQYYNGEERAKGNILERFSAQQFPDLHSELNLSSLELGDSALYFCASSVQNPGGSTGELFFGEGSRLTVL.

DNA for the CDR3: TGTGCCAGCAGTTTGTTGGGCTTCTTCGACGAGCAGTACTTC. Its protein is CASSLLGFFDEQYF. The rearrangement uses TRBV12-3 or TRBV12-4 and TRBJ2-7, with D hard to call. V was clipped by 3 bases and J by 5 bases, with 14 bases between them. The CDR3 contains 14 residues.

The chain couples TRBV11-2 to TRBJ2-3, with D perhaps given as TRBD1 or TRBD2 (5 bases each). Germline assignment: CDR1 SGHAT and CDR2 FQNNGV. Trimming removed 1 base at V and 2 bases at J, with 10 bases between. The CDR3 has 15 amino acids. This chain's CDR3 is CASSLGPGTTDTQYF. The CDR3 bases are TGTGCCAGCAGCTTAGGGCCAGGGACCACAGATACGCAGTATTTT.

CDR3: CATSPDRLGAFF. The CDR3, as DNA: TGTGCCACCAGCCCGGACCGCTTGGGAGCTTTCTTT. The chain joins TRBV15 to TRBJ1-1; no definite D call. The CDR3 contains 12 residues. Trimming pared 5 bases from V and 10 bases from J, leaving 14 bases between. Germline assignment: CDR1 LNHNV and CDR2 YYDKDF (reference sequence).

The chain couples TRBV29-1 to TRBJ2-7, with 7 bases that match TRBD1. The trim removed 6 bases at V and 2 bases at J, leaving 13 bases unmatched. Germline loops: CDR1 SQVTM, CDR2 ANQGSEA. The CDR3 length is 15 residues. DNA for the CDR3: TGCAGCGTCAGAGGGGGCAGGGAAGATCCCTACGAGCAGTACTTC. Translation: CSVRGGREDPYEQYF.

The rearrangement joins TRBV20-1 to TRBJ1-4; D is perhaps TRBD1 (6 bases). V was cut by 6 bases and J by 2 bases, with 13 bases left in between. The CDR3 loop spans 14 amino acids. Germline CDR1 is DFQATT and CDR2 is SNEGSKA (reference sequence). CDR3 region: CSAGGSSTNEKLFF. The CDR3 DNA follows: TGCAGTGCAGGGGGGAGCTCCACTAATGAAAAACTGTTTTTT.

V gene TRBV25-1 combines with J gene TRBJ2-7, with D perhaps given as TRBD1 or TRBD2 (5 bases each). This CDR3 region has 13 residues. Germline CDR1 is MGHDK and CDR2 is SYGVNS. V dropped 3 bases and J dropped 4 bases, with 10 bases sitting between them. CDR3 in DNA: TGTGCCAGCAGTGAGGGACCTGAATACGAGCAGTACTTC. This gives the protein CASSEGPEYEQYF.